This T cell receptor (beta chain) emerged from a study of technical replicates of blood from a handful of donors (dated by TCRdb to 2017 to 2019). V is shortened by 0 bases, J by 0 bases, and the region joining them spans 9 bases. The CDR3 measures 16 amino acids from cysteine to phenylalanine. CDR3 DNA is the only sequence kept; it has 48 bases, read in frame from the first base. From the germline V gene, CDR1 is MNHEY and CDR2 is SVGAGI. To note about this clone: There is no known antigen for this receptor. No much larger clone is present one base from it, and per-base qualities are unavailable.

Library method: the immunoSEQ multiplex PCR assay. As stored in TCRdb, this immuneACCESS dataset retains in-frame rearrangements with V and J assigned. A fraction of the clones does not appear; measured against another copy, unresolved V genes explain less than half of the discrepancy, and the remainder lacks a known reason. The sample profile shows more than 65,000 clones; 91% of them were found once. The ten largest account for 0.35% to 0.45% of the sample. Input material: T cells isolated from PBMCs. The chain was built from TRBV6-5 and TRBJ2-1, with no reliable assignment of the D segment. This clonotype was sampled from a human donor in good health. Some clones in this sample may be carry-over from other donors' samples. The encoded CDR3 is CASSYSGYSSYNEQFF. The DNA sequence reads TGTGCCAGCAGTTACTCTGGTTACAGCTCCTACAATGAGCAGTTCTTC.